This is a list of T cell receptor beta chains from one sample in a study of pediatric ulcerative colitis. Generated by immunoSEQ multiplex PCR, the TCRdb table keeps only in-frame clones and is missing some. The table has 64,000 or so clones, 77% seen once. Input material: blood. The receptors derive from a boy aged 5-17 years with moderate ulcerative colitis. CDR3s include the opening cysteine and the closing phenylalanine or tryptophan. Each record gives: clone size, J gene, CDR3 length, D gene, V gene, CDR3 DNA, CDR3 protein. D genes are given only for firm matches. Size values are once, few and many counts, or a class for expanded clones, and some rows have none.

NA,TRBJ2-7,14,NA,TRBV9,TGTGCCAGCAGCGTAGTGCCAGGTTCCTACGAGCAGTACTTC,CASSVVPGSYEQYF
once,TRBJ1-2,13,NA,TRBV14,TGTGCCAGCAGCGCACAGGGAGACTATGGCTACACCTTC,CASSAQGDYGYTF
NA,TRBJ1-1,14,NA,TRBV5-1,TGCGCCAGCAGCGTCGGGCCCTGGGACACTGAAGCTTTCTTT,CASSVGPWDTEAFF
NA,TRBJ1-1,14,NA,TRBV25-1,TGTGCCAGCAGTTCCCCAGGGACTAACACTGAAGCTTTCTTT,CASSSPGTNTEAFF
NA,TRBJ1-1,11,NA,TRBV18,TGTGCCAGCTCACGCACAGGGGAAGCTTTCTTT,CASSRTGEAFF
once,TRBJ2-6,15,NA,TRBV6-1,TGTGCCAGCAGTCAGGGGATTTCCGGGGCCAACGTCCTGACTTTC,CASSQGISGANVLTF
few,TRBJ1-1,13,TRBD1,TRBV5-1,TGCGCCAGCAGCTTACAGGGGCTGGGTGAAGCTTTCTTT,CASSLQGLGEAFF
few,TRBJ1-1,15,NA,TRBV12-5,TGTGCTAGTGGTTTGGTACTAGCGGTGGACACTGAAGCTTTCTTT,CASGLVLAVDTEAFF
once,TRBJ2-6,15,NA,TRBV9,TGTGCCAGCAGATTCCAGGGCTCTGGGGCCAACGTCCTGACTTTC,CASRFQGSGANVLTF
NA,TRBJ1-1,18,NA,TRBV5-1,TGCGCCAGCAGCTTGGAATGGCTAACGAGGGCCCCTAGCACTGAAGCTTTCTTT,CASSLEWLTRAPSTEAFF
NA,TRBJ1-2,16,NA,TRBV6-5,TGTGCCAGCAGTTTACAAAGGAGGACGGGCAAGGATGGCTACACCTTC,CASSLQRRTGKDGYTF
NA,TRBJ2-5,13,NA,TRBV5-1,TGCGCCAGCAGCCGAACAACGGGGGAGACCCAGTACTTC,CASSRTTGETQYF
few,TRBJ2-1,16,NA,TRBV25-1,TGTGCCAGCAGTGACCCGGGGCCCGTGTCGGACAATGAGCAGTTCTTC,CASSDPGPVSDNEQFF
NA,TRBJ1-2,12,NA,TRBV28,TGTGCCAGCATACAGGGAAACTATGGCTACACCTTC,CASIQGNYGYTF
NA,TRBJ1-2,11,NA,TRBV2,TGTGCCAGCGGGCCAGGGGTCGGCTACACCTTC,CASGPGVGYTF
once,TRBJ2-1,14,TRBD2,TRBV10-2,TGCGCCAGCAGACTAGCGGGGGGGTACAATGAGCAGTTCTTC,CASRLAGGYNEQFF
few,TRBJ2-1,14,NA,TRBV2,TGTGCCAGCAGTTGGGCAGTAGACTACAATGAGCAGTTCTTC,CASSWAVDYNEQFF
NA,TRBJ2-7,16,NA,TRBV5-1,TGCGCCAGCAGCTTGGCCGAAGCCGTCTCCTCCTACGAGCAGTACTTC,CASSLAEAVSSYEQYF
NA,TRBJ1-4,15,NA,TRBV19,TGTGCCAGTAGTCGGGCGGGCCAAGGTGGTGAAAAACTGTTTTTT,CASSRAGQGGEKLFF
NA,TRBJ1-1,15,NA,TRBV4-3,TGCGCCAGCAGCCAAAATTTGCAGGGCAACACTGAAGCTTTCTTT,CASSQNLQGNTEAFF
NA,TRBJ2-7,14,NA,TRBV6-6,TGTGCCAGCAGCTCCCCGGGGCGACTAGACGAGCAGTACTTC,CASSSPGRLDEQYF
NA,TRBJ1-1,14,NA,TRBV5-1,TGCGCCAGCAGCCCCAGGGAGGCGAACACTGAAGCTTTCTTT,CASSPREANTEAFF
few,TRBJ2-7,12,NA,TRBV6-5,TGTGCCAGCAGTTACGACGGGTACGAGCAGTACTTC,CASSYDGYEQYF
NA,TRBJ1-1,13,NA,TRBV19,TGTGCCAGTAGTAGTGTATCGAACACTGAAGCTTTCTTT,CASSSVSNTEAFF
NA,TRBJ1-4,16,TRBD1,TRBV4-1,TGCGCCAGCAGCCCCGGACAGGGCTCTACAGTGGAAAAACTGTTTTTT,CASSPGQGSTVEKLFF
NA,TRBJ1-5,13,NA,TRBV6-5,TGTGCCAGCAGCTGGGGCCAAAATCAGCCCCAGCATTTT,CASSWGQNQPQHF
NA,TRBJ2-2,12,NA,TRBV7-8,TGTGCCAGCAGCTTTAACACCGGGGAGCTGTTTTTT,CASSFNTGELFF
NA,TRBJ1-2,14,NA,TRBV4-3,TGCGCCAGCAGCCAAGAAAGGGGGGCGCGGGGCTACACCTTC,CASSQERGARGYTF
NA,TRBJ2-5,14,TRBD2,TRBV9,TGTGCCAGCAGTGGGACTAGCGGGGCTGAGACCCAGTACTTC,CASSGTSGAETQYF
NA,TRBJ1-2,14,NA,TRBV7-3,TGTGCCAGCAGCCCCCGACAGACCGGGTATGGCTACACCTTC,CASSPRQTGYGYTF
NA,TRBJ2-7,17,NA,TRBV4-3,TGCGCCAGCAGCCAAACCCCGACGGGAGTGAAGTTTTACGAGCAGTACTTC,CASSQTPTGVKFYEQYF
few,TRBJ2-1,13,NA,TRBV30,TGTGCCGCGAGCCGACAGCGATACAATGAGCAGTTCTTC,CAASRQRYNEQFF
NA,TRBJ2-3,16,NA,TRBV27,TGTGCCAGCAGTTCCCCTAGGATGAGGGGGGCAGATACGCAGTATTTT,CASSSPRMRGADTQYF
NA,TRBJ1-1,14,NA,TRBV5-1,TGCGCCAGCAGCTTGGAGGGTTCGAACACTGAAGCTTTCTTT,CASSLEGSNTEAFF
NA,TRBJ1-1,14,NA,TRBV6-5,TGTGCCAGCAGTTACTCCCCCGGGAACACTGAAGCTTTCTTT,CASSYSPGNTEAFF
NA,TRBJ2-2,14,NA,TRBV7-9,TGTGCCAGCAGCTTAAAAGGAGGGGCCGGGGAGCTGTTTTTT,CASSLKGGAGELFF
NA,TRBJ1-1,15,TRBD1,TRBV11-3,TGTGCCAGCAGCCCCGCGGGACAGGGGTGGACTGAAGCTTTCTTT,CASSPAGQGWTEAFF
NA,TRBJ1-1,13,TRBD1,TRBV7-2,TGTGCCAGCAGCCAGCACAGGGGGACTGAAGCTTTCTTT,CASSQHRGTEAFF
NA,TRBJ2-6,16,NA,TRBV2,TGTGCCAGCAGTGAGATAACAGTGGCCGGGGCCAACGTCCTGACTTTC,CASSEITVAGANVLTF
NA,TRBJ1-5,12,NA,TRBV5-4,TGTGCCAGCAGCTTTGAAAATCAGCCCCAGCATTTT,CASSFENQPQHF